This T cell receptor beta chain was found in a study of response to subunit inactivated influenza vaccine. Notes on the study in general: Authors suggested that a seasonal influenza vaccination recruits few new T cells each time.

A word on this clonotype: The antigen remains undetermined.

TCRdb re-derived calls from the RT-PCR reads in MiXCR, one entry per CDR3 protein. The sample consists of roughly 570,000 distinct CDR3 sequences, about an eighth of them appearing once. This CDR3 contains 15 residues. Unmatched junction bases numbered 6, after V lost 2 bases and J lost 4 bases. Germline CDR1 and CDR2: SGHAT and FQNNGV. This TCR was recovered from a man aged 50 to 60 who received an inactivated influenza vaccine. This chain links TRBV11-2 with TRBJ1-1; the match to TRBD1 covers 8 bases. The specimen comprised PBMCs from blood, sampled roughly 47 days after vaccination. The CDR3 region has the DNA TGTGCCAGCAGCTTAACCTCAGGGGGCGGCACTGAAGCTTTCTTT. It is translated as CASSLTSGGGTEAFF.